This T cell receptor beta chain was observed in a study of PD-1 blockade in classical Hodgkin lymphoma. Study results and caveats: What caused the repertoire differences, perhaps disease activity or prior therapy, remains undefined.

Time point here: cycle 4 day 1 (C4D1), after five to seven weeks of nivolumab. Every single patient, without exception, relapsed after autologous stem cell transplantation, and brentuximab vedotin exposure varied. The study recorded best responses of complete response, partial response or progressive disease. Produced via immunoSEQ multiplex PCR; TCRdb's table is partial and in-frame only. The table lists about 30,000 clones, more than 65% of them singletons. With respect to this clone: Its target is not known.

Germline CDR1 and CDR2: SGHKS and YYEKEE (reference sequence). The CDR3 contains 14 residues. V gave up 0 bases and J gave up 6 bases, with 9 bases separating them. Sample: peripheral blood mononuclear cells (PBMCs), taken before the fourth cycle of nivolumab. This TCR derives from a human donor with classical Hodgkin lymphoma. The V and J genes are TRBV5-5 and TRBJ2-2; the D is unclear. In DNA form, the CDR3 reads TGTGCCAGCAGCTTGGTGGCCGGGCCCGGGGAGCTGTTTTTT. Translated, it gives CASSLVAGPGELFF.